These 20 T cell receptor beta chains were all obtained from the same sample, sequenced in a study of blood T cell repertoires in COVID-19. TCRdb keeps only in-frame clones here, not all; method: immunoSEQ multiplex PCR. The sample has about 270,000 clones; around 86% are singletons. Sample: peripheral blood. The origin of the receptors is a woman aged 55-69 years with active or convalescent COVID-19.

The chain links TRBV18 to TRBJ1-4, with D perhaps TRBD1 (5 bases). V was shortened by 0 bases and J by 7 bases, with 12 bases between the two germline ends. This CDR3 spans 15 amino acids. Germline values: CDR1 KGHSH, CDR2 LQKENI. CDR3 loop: CASSPPRGESEKLFF. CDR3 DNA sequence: TGTGCCAGCTCACCACCTCGGGGGGAGAGTGAAAAACTGTTTTTT.

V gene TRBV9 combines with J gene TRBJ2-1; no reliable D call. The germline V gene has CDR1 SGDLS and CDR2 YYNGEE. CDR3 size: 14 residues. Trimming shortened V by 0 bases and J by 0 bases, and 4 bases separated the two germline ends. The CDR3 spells CASSVESSYNEQFF. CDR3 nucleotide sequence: TGTGCCAGCAGCGTAGAGAGCTCCTACAATGAGCAGTTCTTC. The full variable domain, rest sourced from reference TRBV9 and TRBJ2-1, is DSGVTQTPKHLITATGQRVTLRCSPRSGDLSVYWYQQSLDQGLQFLIQYYNGEERAKGNILERFSAQQFPDLHSELNLSSLELGDSALYFCASSVESSYNEQFFGPGTRLTVL.

DNA of the CDR3: TGCGCCAGCAGCCGCCCCAGGGGGCTCACCGGGGAGCTGTTTTTT. Its translation is CASSRPRGLTGELFF. V and J are TRBV4-1 and TRBJ2-2; 8 bases are a match to TRBD1. V gave up 4 bases and J gave up 4 bases; unmatched junction bases: 5. CDR1 and CDR2 from the germline V gene are MGHRA and YSYEKL. The CDR3 is made up of 15 amino acids.

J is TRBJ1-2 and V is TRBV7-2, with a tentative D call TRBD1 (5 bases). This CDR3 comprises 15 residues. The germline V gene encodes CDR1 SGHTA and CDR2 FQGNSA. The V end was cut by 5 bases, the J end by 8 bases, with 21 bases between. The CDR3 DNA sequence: TGTGCCAGCAGCCCTACGACAGCGGGCGCAAGGGGCTACACCTTC. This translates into CASSPTTAGARGYTF.

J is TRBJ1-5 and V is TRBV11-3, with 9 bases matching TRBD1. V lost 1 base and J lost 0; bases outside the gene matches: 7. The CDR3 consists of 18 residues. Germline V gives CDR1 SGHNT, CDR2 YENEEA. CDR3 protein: CASSLGGQGGRSNQPQHF. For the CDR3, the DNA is TGTGCCAGCAGCTTAGGGGGACAGGGAGGACGTAGCAATCAGCCCCAGCATTTT.

As DNA, the CDR3 is TGTGCCAGCAGTCGCAATGACAGGGGGGCAGATACGCAGTATTTT. Its translation: CASSRNDRGADTQYF. The chain has TRBV6-5 and TRBJ2-3; 9 nucleotides align to TRBD1. After removal of 5 bases from V and 4 bases from J, the junction contained 7 bases not matched to a gene. Germline values: CDR1 MNHEY, CDR2 SVGAGI. This CDR3 region has 15 residues.

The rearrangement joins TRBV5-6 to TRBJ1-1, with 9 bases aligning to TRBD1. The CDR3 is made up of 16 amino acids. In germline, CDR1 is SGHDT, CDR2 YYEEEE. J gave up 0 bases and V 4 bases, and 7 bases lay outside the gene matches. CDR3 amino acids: CASSPGTGILNTEAFF. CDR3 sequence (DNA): TGTGCCAGCAGCCCCGGGACAGGGATTTTGAACACTGAAGCTTTCTTT.

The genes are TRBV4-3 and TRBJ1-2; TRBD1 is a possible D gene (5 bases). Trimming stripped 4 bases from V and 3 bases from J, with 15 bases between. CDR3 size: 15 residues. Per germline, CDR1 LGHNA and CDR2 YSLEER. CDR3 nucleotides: TGCGCCAGCAGCCCGGGCCAGGGCTTCGACTATGGCTACACCTTC. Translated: CASSPGQGFDYGYTF.

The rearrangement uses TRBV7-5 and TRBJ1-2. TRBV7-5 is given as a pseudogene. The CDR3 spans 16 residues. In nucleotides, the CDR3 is TGTGCCAGAAGCTCCTGGAGTCGGGAAGCAAAGAATGGCTACACCTTC. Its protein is CARSSWSREAKNGYTF.

CDR3 nucleotide sequence: TGTGCCAGCAGTTTAAGGGGGTACAATGAGCAGTTCTTC. Amino acid sequence: CASSLRGYNEQFF. This rearrangement joins TRBV12-3 or TRBV12-4 to TRBJ2-1; the D gene is possibly TRBD1 (6 bases). The CDR3 runs to 13 residues. V lost 2 bases, J lost 4 bases, and 6 bases lay in between.

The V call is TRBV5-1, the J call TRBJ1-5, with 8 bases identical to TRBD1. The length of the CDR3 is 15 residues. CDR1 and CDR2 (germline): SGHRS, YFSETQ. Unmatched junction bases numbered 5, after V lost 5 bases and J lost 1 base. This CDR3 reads CASRMTGESNQPQHF. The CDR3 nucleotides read TGCGCCAGCAGGATGACAGGGGAAAGCAATCAGCCCCAGCATTTT.

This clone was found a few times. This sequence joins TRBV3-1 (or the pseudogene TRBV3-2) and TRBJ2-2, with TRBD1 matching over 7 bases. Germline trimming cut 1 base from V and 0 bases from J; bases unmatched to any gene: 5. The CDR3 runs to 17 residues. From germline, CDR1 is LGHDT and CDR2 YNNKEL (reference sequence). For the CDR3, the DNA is TGTGCCAGCAGCCAAGGGAGAGGGGGCGCGAACACCGGGGAGCTGTTTTTT. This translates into CASSQGRGGANTGELFF.

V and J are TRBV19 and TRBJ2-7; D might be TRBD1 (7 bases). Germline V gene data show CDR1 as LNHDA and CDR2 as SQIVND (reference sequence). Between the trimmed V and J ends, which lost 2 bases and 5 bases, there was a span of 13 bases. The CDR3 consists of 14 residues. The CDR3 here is CASSITDRRDEQYF. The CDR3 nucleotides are TGTGCCAGTAGTATAACGGACAGGAGGGACGAGCAGTACTTC.

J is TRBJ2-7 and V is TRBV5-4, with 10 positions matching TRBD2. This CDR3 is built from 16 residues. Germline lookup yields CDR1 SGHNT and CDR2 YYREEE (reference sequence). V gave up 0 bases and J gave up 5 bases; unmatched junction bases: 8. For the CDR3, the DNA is TGTGCCAGCAGCTTGGGGACTAGCGGTAAAATGAACGAGCAGTACTTC. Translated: CASSLGTSGKMNEQYF.

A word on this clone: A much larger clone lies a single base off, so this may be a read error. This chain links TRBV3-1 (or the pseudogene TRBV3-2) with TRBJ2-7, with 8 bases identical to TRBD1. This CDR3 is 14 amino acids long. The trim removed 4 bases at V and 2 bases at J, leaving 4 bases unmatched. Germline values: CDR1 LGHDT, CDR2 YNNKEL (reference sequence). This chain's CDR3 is CASSPGTGAYEQYF. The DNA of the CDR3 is TGTGCCAGCAGCCCCGGGACAGGAGCCTACGAGCAGTACTTC.

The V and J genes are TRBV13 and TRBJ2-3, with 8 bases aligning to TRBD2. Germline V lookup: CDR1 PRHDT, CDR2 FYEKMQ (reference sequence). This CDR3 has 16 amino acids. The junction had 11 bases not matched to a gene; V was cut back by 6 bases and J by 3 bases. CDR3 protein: CASSYHGGARTDTQYF. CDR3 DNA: TGTGCCAGCAGTTATCACGGGGGGGCCCGGACAGATACGCAGTATTTT.

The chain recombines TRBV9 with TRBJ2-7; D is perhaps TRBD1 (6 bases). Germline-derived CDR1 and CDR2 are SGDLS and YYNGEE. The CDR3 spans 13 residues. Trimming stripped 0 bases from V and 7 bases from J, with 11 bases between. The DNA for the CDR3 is TGTGCCAGCAGCGTAGAGGGGGAAGGGGAGCAGTACTTC. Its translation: CASSVEGEGEQYF.

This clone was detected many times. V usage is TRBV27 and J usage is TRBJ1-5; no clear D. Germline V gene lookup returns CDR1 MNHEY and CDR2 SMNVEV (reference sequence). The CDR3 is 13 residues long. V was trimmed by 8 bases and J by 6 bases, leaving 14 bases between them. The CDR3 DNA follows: TGTGCCAGCTCCCCCCATTGGAGTCAGCCCCAGCATTTT. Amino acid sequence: CASSPHWSQPQHF.

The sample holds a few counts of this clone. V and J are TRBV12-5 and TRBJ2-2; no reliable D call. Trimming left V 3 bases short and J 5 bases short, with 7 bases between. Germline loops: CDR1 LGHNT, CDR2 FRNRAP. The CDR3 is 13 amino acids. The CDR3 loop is CASGFRGTGELFF. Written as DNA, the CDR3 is TGTGCTAGTGGTTTCCGAGGAACCGGGGAGCTGTTTTTT.

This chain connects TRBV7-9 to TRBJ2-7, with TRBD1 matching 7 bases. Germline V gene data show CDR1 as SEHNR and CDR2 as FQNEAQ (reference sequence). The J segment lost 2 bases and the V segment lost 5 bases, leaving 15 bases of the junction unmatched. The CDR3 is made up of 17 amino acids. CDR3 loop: CASSEGGFRVRTYEQYF. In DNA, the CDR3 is TGTGCCAGCAGCGAAGGGGGCTTCAGGGTAAGGACCTACGAGCAGTACTTC.